A selection of T cell receptor beta chains follows, all from one sample in a study of shared clonotypes between healthy human individuals. The protocol was immunoSEQ multiplex PCR, while the TCRdb copy is restricted to in-frame clones and leaves out a portion. Of about 320,000 clones listed, 80% to 90% are singletons. Specimen: memory CD8+ T cells sorted from blood. The receptors here all came from a man aged 18 to 30 in good health. Each CDR3 is given without its conserved first and last residue.

v_call	j_call	cdr3_aa
TRBV27	TRBJ2-1	ASSPAGLGPYNEQF
TRBV9	TRBJ2-1	ASSVGGYDNEQF
TRBV7-9	TRBJ2-2	ASSLGDWNTGELF
TRBV10-3	TRBJ2-7	AIRVGQGGYEQY
TRBV5-1	TRBJ2-7	ASSLAGSRSSYEQY
TRBV12-5	TRBJ2-7	ASGLPSSYEQY
TRBV7-2	TRBJ1-2	ASSPGGRPNYGYT
TRBV6-5	TRBJ1-6	ASSYNPHSPHSPLH
TRBV5-1	TRBJ1-1	ASSFGQGRGTEAF
TRBV27	TRBJ1-2	ASSLDITGGAGYT
TRBV7-9	TRBJ2-1	ASSSPGDGVDEQF
TRBV7-9	TRBJ2-6	ASSLLGWYSSSGANVLT
TRBV5-1	TRBJ2-1	ASSLGGPLTYNEQF
TRBV5-4	TRBJ2-7	ASSPDWTETYEQY
TRBV5-6	TRBJ2-5	ASSLATGVTTQY
TRBV2	TRBJ2-1	ASRQLTSGSLSEQF
TRBV27	TRBJ2-6	ASSLLGAGANVLT
TRBV7-9	TRBJ1-6	ASSFSTFGSPLH
TRBV5-1	TRBJ1-4	ASSQAPGGANEKLF
TRBV12-5	TRBJ2-5	ASGLGVLAGGEETQY
TRBV9	TRBJ2-1	ASSVGLSGVYEQF
TRBV5-6	TRBJ2-7	ASSLTNVYEQY
TRBV29-1	TRBJ2-1	SVGTGGLSYNEQF
TRBV5-8	TRBJ1-1	ASSLAGRTLEAF
TRBV6-5	TRBJ1-6	ASSSPGVGSPLH
TRBV11-2	TRBJ2-1	ASSKTRTGPSYDEQF
TRBV27	TRBJ2-3	ASSSGSPSTDTQY
TRBV7-8	TRBJ1-1	ASSLHRGQDTEAF
TRBV19	TRBJ2-7	ASRTAPSSYEQY
TRBV28	TRBJ2-1	ASSSARALYNEQF
TRBV19	TRBJ1-2	ASSIGAGYGYT
TRBV7-6	TRBJ2-3	ASSLTSGGLKTQY
TRBV15	TRBJ1-2	ATSRDDGANYGYT
TRBV4-1	TRBJ1-3	ASSQDRTTGNTIY
TRBV6-1	TRBJ2-7	ASSDGLAGSYEQY
TRBV7-6	TRBJ1-4	ASSLYREDINEKLF
TRBV11-2	TRBJ2-4	ASSFTREDKNIQY
TRBV5-1	TRBJ2-1	ASSLGDRGYNEQF
TRBV9	TRBJ1-5	ASSVEQGGQPQH
TRBV29-1	TRBJ2-3	SVGSSGTDTQY
TRBV6-5	TRBJ2-7	ASSYGGPAYEQY
TRBV10-3	TRBJ2-7	AISRTGPYEQY
TRBV10-1	TRBJ2-5	ASKSSNPPQY
TRBV11-2	TRBJ2-7	ASSRAGVTYEQY
TRBV4-1	TRBJ2-7	ASSQRRQGYEQY
TRBV27	TRBJ1-1	ASSLLYRGGDTEAF
TRBV2	TRBJ1-6	ASSGGQGGNSPLH